This T cell receptor (beta chain) was observed in a study of T cell changes during pregnancy in multiple sclerosis. Deletions cut 3 bases from V and 12 bases from J, with 12 bases between. Germline V gene sequence: CDR1 MDHEN, CDR2 SYDVKM. The CDR3 loop spans 12 amino acids. Here immunoSEQ multiplex PCR was the method, and the copy in TCRdb shows in-frame clones only, minus some. The table includes around 63,000 clones, around 90% detected once. The source is a female donor with multiple sclerosis, enrolled in a pregnancy study. The sample was peripheral blood, taken after pregnancy. This chain uses TRBV28 with TRBJ1-5; D call uncertain. The CDR3 loop reads CASSFFVAIQHF. The CDR3 region has the DNA TGTGCCAGCAGTTTTTTTGTGGCCATCCAGCATTTT.